This T cell receptor beta chain was captured by sequencing in a study of cytomegalovirus exposure and HLA in healthy donors. Whole-study findings and limits: A further, later analysis showed that HLA-associated TCR beta chains (compared with equally common others) were more clonally expanded.

The PCR used 60 Vbeta and 13 Jbeta primers. Original analysis: As a later analysis found, there were 70 million to 90 million unique TCR beta chains, of which roughly 11 million were shared. Here immunoSEQ multiplex PCR was the method, and the copy in TCRdb shows in-frame clones only, minus some. V and J calls and clone size are copied from that table; D and trimming were computed from the DNA. The sample carries around 95,000 clones, approximately 83% recorded once. About this clone: The antigen is not known.

The source material was PBMCs. The clonotype originates from a female donor in good health and CMV-seropositive.

CDR3 amino acids: CASTRTSGRNEQFF. CDR3 DNA sequence: TGTGCCAGCACCAGGACTAGCGGGAGGAATGAGCAGTTCTTC. The chain has TRBV2 and TRBJ2-1; TRBD2 matches 14 bases. With V trimmed by 7 bases and J by 7 bases, 3 bases remained unmatched. The CDR3 extends over 14 amino acids. Germline V gives CDR1 SNHLY, CDR2 FYNNEI. Combining the CDR3 with reference TRBV2 and TRBJ2-1 gives the whole variable domain EPEVTQTPSHQVTQMGQEVILRCVPISNHLYFYWYRQILGQKVEFLVSFYNNEISEKSEIFDDQFSVERPDGSNFTLKIRSTKLEDSAMYFCASTRTSGRNEQFFGPGTRLTVL.